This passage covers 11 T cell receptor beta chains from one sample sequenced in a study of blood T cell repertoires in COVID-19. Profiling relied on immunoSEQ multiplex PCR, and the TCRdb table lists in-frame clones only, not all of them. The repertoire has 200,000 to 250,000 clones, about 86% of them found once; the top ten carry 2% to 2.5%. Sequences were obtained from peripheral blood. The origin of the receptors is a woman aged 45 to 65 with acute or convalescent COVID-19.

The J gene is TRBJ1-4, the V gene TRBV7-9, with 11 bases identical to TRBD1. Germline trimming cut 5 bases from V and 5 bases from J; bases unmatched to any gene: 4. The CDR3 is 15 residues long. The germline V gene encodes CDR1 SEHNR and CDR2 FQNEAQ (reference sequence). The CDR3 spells CASSPGTGGNEKLFF. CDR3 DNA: TGTGCCAGCAGCCCTGGGACAGGGGGAAATGAAAAACTGTTTTTT.

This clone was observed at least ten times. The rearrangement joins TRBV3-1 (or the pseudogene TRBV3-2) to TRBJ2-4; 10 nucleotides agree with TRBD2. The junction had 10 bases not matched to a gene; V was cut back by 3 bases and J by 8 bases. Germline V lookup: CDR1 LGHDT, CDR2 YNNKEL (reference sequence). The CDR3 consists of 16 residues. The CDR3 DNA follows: TGTGCCAGCAGCCACGTCCCTCTAGCGGGAGATGACATTCAGTACTTC. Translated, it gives CASSHVPLAGDDIQYF.

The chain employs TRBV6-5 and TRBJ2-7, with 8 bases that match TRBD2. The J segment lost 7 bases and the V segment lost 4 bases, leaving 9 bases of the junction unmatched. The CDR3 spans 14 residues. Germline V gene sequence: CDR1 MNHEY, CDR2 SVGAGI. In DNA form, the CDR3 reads TGTGCCAGCAGTTCGTGGAGAGCGGGGGAAGAGCAGTACTTC. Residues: CASSSWRAGEEQYF.

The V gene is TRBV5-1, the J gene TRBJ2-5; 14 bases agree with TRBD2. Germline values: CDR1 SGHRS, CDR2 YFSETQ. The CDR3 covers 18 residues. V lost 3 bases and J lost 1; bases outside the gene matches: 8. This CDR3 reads CASSSRLAGGYGQETQYF. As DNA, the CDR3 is TGCGCCAGCAGCTCCAGACTAGCGGGGGGGTACGGCCAAGAGACCCAGTACTTC.

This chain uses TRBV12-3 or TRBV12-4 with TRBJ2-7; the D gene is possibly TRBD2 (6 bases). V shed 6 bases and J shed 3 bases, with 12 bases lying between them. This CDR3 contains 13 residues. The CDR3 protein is CASSSGTLYEQYF. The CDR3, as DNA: TGTGCCAGCAGCTCCGGGACTCTCTACGAGCAGTACTTC.

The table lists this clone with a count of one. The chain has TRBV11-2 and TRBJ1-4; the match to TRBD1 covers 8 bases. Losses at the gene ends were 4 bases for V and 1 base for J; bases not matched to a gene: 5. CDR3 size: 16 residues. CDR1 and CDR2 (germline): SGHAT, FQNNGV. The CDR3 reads CASSSGTGGTNEKLFF. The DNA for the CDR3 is TGTGCCAGCAGCTCCGGGACAGGCGGAACTAATGAAAAACTGTTTTTT.

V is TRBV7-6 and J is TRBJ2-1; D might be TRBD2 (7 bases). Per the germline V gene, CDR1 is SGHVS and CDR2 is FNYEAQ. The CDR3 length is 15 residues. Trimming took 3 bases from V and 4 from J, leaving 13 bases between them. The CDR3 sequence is CASSLSGRGYNEQFF. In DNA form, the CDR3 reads TGTGCCAGCAGCTTGTCGGGGAGGGGGTACAATGAGCAGTTCTTC.

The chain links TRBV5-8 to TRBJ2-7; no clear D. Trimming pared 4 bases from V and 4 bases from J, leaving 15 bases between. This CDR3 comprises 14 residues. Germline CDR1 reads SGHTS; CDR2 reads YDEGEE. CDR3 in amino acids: CASSPLGRRYEQYF. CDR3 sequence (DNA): TGTGCCAGCAGCCCCTTGGGCCGACGGTACGAGCAGTACTTC.

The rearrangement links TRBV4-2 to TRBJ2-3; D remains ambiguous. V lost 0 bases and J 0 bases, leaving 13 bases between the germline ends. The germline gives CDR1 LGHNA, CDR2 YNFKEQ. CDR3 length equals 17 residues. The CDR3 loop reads CASSQDLGSPSTDTQYF. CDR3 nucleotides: TGTGCCAGCAGCCAAGATCTCGGTAGCCCTAGCACAGATACGCAGTATTTT.

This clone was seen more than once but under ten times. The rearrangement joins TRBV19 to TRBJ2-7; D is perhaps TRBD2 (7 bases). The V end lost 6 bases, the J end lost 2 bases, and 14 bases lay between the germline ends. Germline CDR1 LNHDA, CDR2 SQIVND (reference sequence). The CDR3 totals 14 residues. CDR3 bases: TGTGCCAGTAGCTCAGGGAGGGGGGCCTACGAGCAGTACTTC. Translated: CASSSGRGAYEQYF.

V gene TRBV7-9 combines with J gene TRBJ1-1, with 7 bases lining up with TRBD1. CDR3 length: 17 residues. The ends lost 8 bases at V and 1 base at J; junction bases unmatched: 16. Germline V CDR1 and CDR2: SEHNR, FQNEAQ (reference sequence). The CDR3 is CASDQGRQGPRNTEAFF. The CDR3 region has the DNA TGTGCCAGCGACCAAGGGCGACAGGGTCCGAGGAACACTGAAGCTTTCTTT.